The rows below give T cell receptor beta chains drawn from one sample of a study of shared clonotypes between healthy human individuals. TCRdb keeps only in-frame clones here, not all; method: immunoSEQ multiplex PCR. The table includes roughly 700,000 clones, less than 85% detected once. The sequenced sample consisted of memory CD4+ T cells sorted from blood. These receptors all stem from a woman younger than 45 in good health. Both conserved end residues are part of each CDR3. The order of the fields is CDR3 DNA, CDR3 protein, J gene, CDR3 length, V gene, clone size, D gene. The D gene is left open where the match is weak. Where a row states a size, it is once, few, many or the class of an expanded clone; other rows omit it.

CDR3nt: TGTGCCAGCAGTGAAGAAGTGTATTGGACAGGAAACACCGGGGAGCTGTTTTTT; CDR3aa: CASSEEVYWTGNTGELFF; j_gene: TRBJ2-2; len: 18; v_gene: TRBV6-1; abundance: once; d_gene: TRBD1
CDR3nt: TGTGCCAGCAGTGATGGGCGCTCGAACACCGGGGAGCTGTTTTTT; CDR3aa: CASSDGRSNTGELFF; j_gene: TRBJ2-2; len: 15; v_gene: TRBV2; abundance: few; d_gene: .
CDR3nt: TGCGCCAGCAGCTCCCCCGGGACAGAAATCTACGAGCAGTACTTC; CDR3aa: CASSSPGTEIYEQYF; j_gene: TRBJ2-7; len: 15; v_gene: TRBV5-1; abundance: few; d_gene: TRBD1
CDR3nt: TGTGCCAGCAGAAGGGTAGGACTCGACGAGCAGTACTTC; CDR3aa: CASRRVGLDEQYF; j_gene: TRBJ2-7; len: 13; v_gene: TRBV2; abundance: .; d_gene: .
CDR3nt: TGTGCCAGCAGCACGCCCCGGGAATTTTCTTATGGCTACACCTTC; CDR3aa: CASSTPREFSYGYTF; j_gene: TRBJ1-2; len: 15; v_gene: TRBV5-6; abundance: .; d_gene: .
CDR3nt: TGCGCCAGCAGATTAGCGGTTACGAACACCGGGGAGCTGTTTTTT; CDR3aa: CASRLAVTNTGELFF; j_gene: TRBJ2-2; len: 15; v_gene: TRBV10-2; abundance: .; d_gene: .
CDR3nt: TGTGCCAGCAGCCAAGGACTAGCGGGAGTGGGGGGTCGGGAGACCCAGTACTTC; CDR3aa: CASSQGLAGVGGRETQYF; j_gene: TRBJ2-5; len: 18; v_gene: TRBV11-2; abundance: .; d_gene: TRBD2
CDR3nt: TGCGCCAGCAGCCCGGCCAGGGCGGCAGATACGCAGTATTTT; CDR3aa: CASSPARAADTQYF; j_gene: TRBJ2-3; len: 14; v_gene: TRBV5-1; abundance: .; d_gene: .
CDR3nt: TGTGCCAGCAGTGCCCGCCCCCTCGAGCTCTACGAGCAGTACTTC; CDR3aa: CASSARPLELYEQYF; j_gene: TRBJ2-7; len: 15; v_gene: TRBV2; abundance: .; d_gene: .
CDR3nt: TGCGCCAGCAGCTTGGGCCAGGGCGTCGACGAGCAGTACTTC; CDR3aa: CASSLGQGVDEQYF; j_gene: TRBJ2-7; len: 14; v_gene: TRBV5-1; abundance: .; d_gene: .
CDR3nt: TGTGCCACCAGCGGAAGGGGGAGAGCAGGCTACACCTTC; CDR3aa: CATSGRGRAGYTF; j_gene: TRBJ1-2; len: 13; v_gene: TRBV15; abundance: few; d_gene: .
CDR3nt: TGTGCCAGCAGCTTAGTAGCGGCCATCTCGACGTCCTACAATGAGCAGTTCTTC; CDR3aa: CASSLVAAISTSYNEQFF; j_gene: TRBJ2-1; len: 18; v_gene: TRBV11-1; abundance: .; d_gene: .
CDR3nt: TGTGCCAGTGGGAAGCGCACGCAGTATTTT; CDR3aa: CASGKRTQYF; j_gene: TRBJ2-3; len: 10; v_gene: TRBV19; abundance: .; d_gene: .
CDR3nt: TGTGCCAGCAGTCCCATCGGGGGCGGCACTGAAGCTTTCTTT; CDR3aa: CASSPIGGGTEAFF; j_gene: TRBJ1-1; len: 14; v_gene: TRBV28; abundance: .; d_gene: .
CDR3nt: TGTGCCAGTAGTATAGGGATAGACAGCTTCTATGGCTACACCTTC; CDR3aa: CASSIGIDSFYGYTF; j_gene: TRBJ1-2; len: 15; v_gene: TRBV19; abundance: .; d_gene: .
CDR3nt: TGTGCCAGCAGCCCCGGGACAGGGACATATGGCTACACCTTC; CDR3aa: CASSPGTGTYGYTF; j_gene: TRBJ1-2; len: 14; v_gene: TRBV4-2; abundance: .; d_gene: TRBD1
CDR3nt: TGCGCCAGTACCCAGGGGCAATGGACAGATACGCAGTATTTT; CDR3aa: CASTQGQWTDTQYF; j_gene: TRBJ2-3; len: 14; v_gene: TRBV5-1; abundance: few; d_gene: .
CDR3nt: TGTGCCAGTAGTATAGCGGGCAATCAGCCCCAGCATTTT; CDR3aa: CASSIAGNQPQHF; j_gene: TRBJ1-5; len: 13; v_gene: TRBV19; abundance: .; d_gene: .
CDR3nt: TGTGCCAGCAGCGTAGGTCCGGGACAGGGATTAGGGACTGAAGCTTTCTTT; CDR3aa: CASSVGPGQGLGTEAFF; j_gene: TRBJ1-1; len: 17; v_gene: TRBV9; abundance: .; d_gene: TRBD1
CDR3nt: TGTGCCATCAGTGGGACTTCCACTAGCGGGAGCTCCTACGAGCAGTACTTC; CDR3aa: CAISGTSTSGSSYEQYF; j_gene: TRBJ2-7; len: 17; v_gene: TRBV10-3; abundance: .; d_gene: TRBD2
CDR3nt: TGTGCCAGCAGCCCTAGGGACAGGGGGGACTCTGGGGCCAACGTCCTGACTTTC; CDR3aa: CASSPRDRGDSGANVLTF; j_gene: TRBJ2-6; len: 18; v_gene: TRBV7-9; abundance: .; d_gene: TRBD1
CDR3nt: TGTGCCAGCAGCTTAGTGGCCGGTCAGCCCCAGCATTTT; CDR3aa: CASSLVAGQPQHF; j_gene: TRBJ1-5; len: 13; v_gene: TRBV11-1; abundance: .; d_gene: .
CDR3nt: TGTGCCAGCAGTGAACAGGAGGCCTACGAGCAGTACTTC; CDR3aa: CASSEQEAYEQYF; j_gene: TRBJ2-7; len: 13; v_gene: TRBV6-1; abundance: .; d_gene: .
CDR3nt: TGTGCCAGTAGTACTGGGGGCCGGGATCAGCCCCAGCATTTT; CDR3aa: CASSTGGRDQPQHF; j_gene: TRBJ1-5; len: 14; v_gene: TRBV19; abundance: .; d_gene: .
CDR3nt: TGTGCCAGCAGCTTAGAAGTAAACACCATATATTTT; CDR3aa: CASSLEVNTIYF; j_gene: TRBJ1-3; len: 12; v_gene: TRBV11-2; abundance: few; d_gene: .
CDR3nt: TGCGCCAGCAGCCCCATTGTGGGTGGGGCCGGTGAAGCTTTCTTT; CDR3aa: CASSPIVGGAGEAFF; j_gene: TRBJ1-1; len: 15; v_gene: TRBV5-1; abundance: few; d_gene: .
CDR3nt: TGTGCCATCAGTGAGAGAAATCAGCCCCAGCATTTT; CDR3aa: CAISERNQPQHF; j_gene: TRBJ1-5; len: 12; v_gene: TRBV10-3; abundance: .; d_gene: .
CDR3nt: TGTGCCAGCAGCTCCAATCCGAGGCCGAGCACAGATACGCAGTATTTT; CDR3aa: CASSSNPRPSTDTQYF; j_gene: TRBJ2-3; len: 16; v_gene: TRBV5-5; abundance: .; d_gene: .
CDR3nt: TGTGCCAGCAGCTTATTATCGGGGAAGGGCTATGGCTACACCTTC; CDR3aa: CASSLLSGKGYGYTF; j_gene: TRBJ1-2; len: 15; v_gene: TRBV11-1; abundance: .; d_gene: .
CDR3nt: TGTGCCAGTAGTGGGAGATCCGGGACAGGGTTCACAGATACGCAGTATTTT; CDR3aa: CASSGRSGTGFTDTQYF; j_gene: TRBJ2-3; len: 17; v_gene: TRBV19; abundance: .; d_gene: TRBD1
CDR3nt: TGTGCCAGCAGTGAAGTGGTGGGGGCTGATGGCTACACCTTC; CDR3aa: CASSEVVGADGYTF; j_gene: TRBJ1-2; len: 14; v_gene: TRBV6-1; abundance: .; d_gene: .
CDR3nt: TGTGCCACCACTCGGGAGACTGGGGCCAACGTCCTGACTTTC; CDR3aa: CATTRETGANVLTF; j_gene: TRBJ2-6; len: 14; v_gene: TRBV6-6; abundance: .; d_gene: .
CDR3nt: TGTGCCAGCAGTTTCTGGACTACTAGGAACGATGAGCAGTTCTTC; CDR3aa: CASSFWTTRNDEQFF; j_gene: TRBJ2-1; len: 15; v_gene: TRBV27; abundance: once; d_gene: .
CDR3nt: TGTGCCAGTAGTGCGGGACAGGGGTATCAGCCCCAGCATTTT; CDR3aa: CASSAGQGYQPQHF; j_gene: TRBJ1-5; len: 14; v_gene: TRBV19; abundance: .; d_gene: TRBD1
CDR3nt: TGTGCCAGTAGTGGTAGTTCCGCGTCCTACAATGAGCAGTTCTTC; CDR3aa: CASSGSSASYNEQFF; j_gene: TRBJ2-1; len: 15; v_gene: TRBV19; abundance: .; d_gene: .
CDR3nt: TGTGCCAGTAGTGGTCAACTTTTAGGACAGAGCGAAGCTTTCTTT; CDR3aa: CASSGQLLGQSEAFF; j_gene: TRBJ1-1; len: 15; v_gene: TRBV19; abundance: few; d_gene: .
CDR3nt: TGTGCCAGCAGTTTATCTTATGTGGGGGGCTACGAGCAGTACTTC; CDR3aa: CASSLSYVGGYEQYF; j_gene: TRBJ2-7; len: 15; v_gene: TRBV27; abundance: .; d_gene: .
CDR3nt: TGTGCCAGCAGCTTGGATCCGGGACCGAATGAAAAACTGTTTTTT; CDR3aa: CASSLDPGPNEKLFF; j_gene: TRBJ1-4; len: 15; v_gene: TRBV5-5; abundance: many; d_gene: .
CDR3nt: TGTGCCGGGCTCGGAGGAGGCCCTAAGGAGGACGAGCAGTACTTC; CDR3aa: CAGLGGGPKEDEQYF; j_gene: TRBJ2-7; len: 15; v_gene: TRBV6-1; abundance: .; d_gene: .
CDR3nt: TGCGCCAGCAGCCTAGGATGGCGGGACAACGAGCAGTACTTC; CDR3aa: CASSLGWRDNEQYF; j_gene: TRBJ2-7; len: 14; v_gene: TRBV5-1; abundance: .; d_gene: .
CDR3nt: TGTGCCAGCAGCTTAGGAATTGCAGGGAGTACCTATGGCTACACCTTC; CDR3aa: CASSLGIAGSTYGYTF; j_gene: TRBJ1-2; len: 16; v_gene: TRBV7-9; abundance: .; d_gene: .
CDR3nt: TGTGCCAGCAGCTTCTACCCCCCAGCGGGAGGGCCCGGGGAGCTGTTTTTT; CDR3aa: CASSFYPPAGGPGELFF; j_gene: TRBJ2-2; len: 17; v_gene: TRBV7-8; abundance: .; d_gene: TRBD2
CDR3nt: TGTGCCAGCAGCTCCCAGGGCCCTACCGGGGAGCTGTTTTTT; CDR3aa: CASSSQGPTGELFF; j_gene: TRBJ2-2; len: 14; v_gene: TRBV6-1; abundance: few; d_gene: .
CDR3nt: TGTGCCAGCAGTTTGTTCCAGGATACAGATACGCAGTATTTT; CDR3aa: CASSLFQDTDTQYF; j_gene: TRBJ2-3; len: 14; v_gene: TRBV28; abundance: few; d_gene: .
CDR3nt: TGTGCCAGCAGGCCCCACGGGAGGGCCCACAATGAGCAGTTCTTC; CDR3aa: CASRPHGRAHNEQFF; j_gene: TRBJ2-1; len: 15; v_gene: TRBV27; abundance: .; d_gene: TRBD2
CDR3nt: TGCAGTGTCCGAGCTCCCCCCCAGTACTTC; CDR3aa: CSVRAPPQYF; j_gene: TRBJ2-5; len: 10; v_gene: TRBV20-1; abundance: .; d_gene: .